This T cell receptor (beta chain) was sequenced in a study of T cells in Graves' hyperthyroidism and ophthalmopathy. Whole-study results and caveats: Blood also contained most expanded thyroid clonotypes above 0.001. A model using 13 V-J features told ophthalmopathy apart from stable hyperthyroidism.

Between the trimmed V and J ends, which lost 5 bases and 9 bases, there was a span of 14 bases. Germline values: CDR1 SGHAT, CDR2 FQNNGV. CDR3 length: 13 residues. Regions amplified from RNA transcripts were the TCR beta CDR3 regions. The HTBI primer set served for first-round RT-PCR of the TCR CDR3. TCRdb re-analysed the multiplex PCR reads in MiXCR, keeping a single row per CDR3 protein. This sample yields some 350,000 distinct CDR3 sequences, of which about a fifth are seen a single time; roughly 3.5% belongs to the top ten. This clonotype was detected many times. Its antigen is not known. The clonotype was recovered from a woman aged 18-29 years with Graves' hyperthyroidism. The chain has TRBV11-2 and TRBJ1-5, with TRBD1 as a possible D gene (5 bases). Sequencing used blood. CDR3 nucleotide sequence: TGTGCCAGCAGCCCGGGGGATGCGTGGCCCCAGCATTTT. Residues: CASSPGDAWPQHF.